The 16 T cell receptor beta chains reported below all come from one sample, sequenced in a study of blood T cell dynamics during melanoma immunotherapy. Specified time point: pre-treatment baseline. The protocol was immunoSEQ multiplex PCR, while the TCRdb copy is restricted to in-frame clones and leaves out a portion. Seen here are some 16,000 clones, approximately 87% observed once, and the top ten hold approximately 4.6%. The specimen was blood, collected from a patient treated with checkpoint blockade. These receptors were taken from a human donor with melanoma.

This clone appeared once. The rearrangement joins TRBV5-1 to TRBJ2-2; weak D call: TRBD1 (6 bases). CDR1 and CDR2 from the germline V gene are SGHRS and YFSETQ. The CDR3 is 16 residues long. The V and J ends lost 5 bases and 3 bases respectively, with 17 bases between them. The CDR3, as DNA: TGCGCCAGCAGTCCATCGCCTGGGGGCGACACCGGGGAGCTGTTTTTT. This sequence encodes CASSPSPGGDTGELFF.

The chain joins TRBV28 to TRBJ1-4; TRBD1 matches 9 bases. V lost 6 bases to trimming and J lost 7 bases; unmatched junction nucleotides: 9. Germline loops: CDR1 MDHEN, CDR2 SYDVKM. The CDR3 has 15 amino acids. CDR3 protein: CASRGTGGNGEKLFF. CDR3 nucleotide sequence: TGTGCCAGCAGAGGAACAGGGGGCAACGGTGAAAAACTGTTTTTT.

CDR3 protein: CASSLLGGTDTQYF. CDR3 coding DNA: TGTGCCAGCAGCTTACTGGGGGGCACAGATACGCAGTATTTT. The J gene is TRBJ2-3, the V gene TRBV7-3, with D possibly called TRBD1 or TRBD2 (5 bases each). Germline CDR1 and CDR2: SGHTA and FQGTGA. The CDR3 totals 14 residues. With 2 bases removed from V and 1 base from J, the gap between germline ends came to 7 bases.

CDR3 coding DNA: TGTGCCAGCAGTGAAGCGCTTGTGGGAGTGGAGACCCAGTACTTC. Translating gives CASSEALVGVETQYF. This rearrangement joins TRBV6-1 to TRBJ2-5; tentatively, D is TRBD2 (5 bases). The CDR3 contains 15 residues. Germline CDR1 MNHNS, CDR2 SASEGT. Trimming took 0 bases from V and 5 from J, leaving 13 bases between them.

By sample fraction, this clone is medium-sized (0.01 to 0.1%). At one boundary the junction diverges from the germline segment, which might be a read error. The chain couples TRBV4-1 to TRBJ1-5; 10 bases fit TRBD1. Germline assignment: CDR1 MGHRA and CDR2 YSYEKL. CDR3 length: 12 residues. Here the CDR3 DNA reads TGCGCCAGCAGCCAAGGGTTGGGACAGGGGAATTTT. Protein sequence: CASSQGLGQGNF.

The chain carries TRBV6-5 and TRBJ1-2, with D uncertain. The germline V gene has CDR1 MNHEY and CDR2 SVGAGI. The CDR3 runs 15 residues. V lost 5 bases, J lost 4 bases, and 17 bases lay in between. The CDR3 sequence: CASSLGRDLRYGYTF. The DNA of the CDR3 is TGTGCCAGCAGTCTCGGGCGAGATCTCCGCTATGGCTACACCTTC.

The V call is TRBV6-1, the J call TRBJ1-5; no clear D. Trimming pared 2 bases from V and 0 bases from J, leaving 11 bases between. The CDR3 runs to 16 residues. Germline V gene lookup returns CDR1 MNHNS and CDR2 SASEGT. CDR3 DNA: TGTGCCAGCAGTGAACTGGCAAACGATAGCAATCAGCCCCAGCATTTT. Its translation: CASSELANDSNQPQHF.

In its sample, this clone was seen once. V usage is TRBV25-1 and J usage is TRBJ2-3; D possibly corresponds to TRBD1 (5 bases). Germline values: CDR1 MGHDK, CDR2 SYGVNS. V lost 6 bases to trimming and J lost 2 bases, with 12 bases between them. There are 14 residues in the CDR3. The CDR3 loop reads CASRGPWITDTQYF. CDR3 bases: TGTGCCAGCAGGGGGCCCTGGATCACAGATACGCAGTATTTT.

This chain connects TRBV19 to TRBJ2-7; D is unresolved. This CDR3 is built from 11 residues. V lost 4 bases, J lost 7 bases, and 8 bases lay in between. CDR1 and CDR2 from the germline V gene are LNHDA and SQIVND (reference sequence). This CDR3 reads CASSNPQEQYF. CDR3 bases: TGTGCCAGTAGTAACCCACAGGAGCAGTACTTC.

The chain combines TRBV29-1 with TRBJ2-7, with TRBD2 identical over 7 bases. The germline V gene encodes CDR1 SQVTM and CDR2 ANQGSEA. This CDR3 comprises 12 residues. Losses at the gene ends were 8 bases for V and 2 bases for J; bases not matched to a gene: 6. The CDR3 here is CSMRRGTYEQYF. The CDR3 DNA is TGCAGCATGAGGCGGGGGACCTACGAGCAGTACTTC.

The chain is built from TRBV9 and TRBJ1-6, with 9 bases that match TRBD1. This CDR3 contains 14 residues. Germline CDR1 SGDLS, CDR2 YYNGEE. V trimming: 6 bases; J trimming: 8 bases; junction bases outside the gene matches: 6. CDR3 amino acids: CASTVGQGYSPLHF. CDR3 nucleotides: TGTGCCAGCACAGTAGGACAGGGGTATTCACCCCTCCACTTT. The whole variable domain, remainder taken from reference TRBV9 and TRBJ1-6, is DSGVTQTPKHLITATGQRVTLRCSPRSGDLSVYWYQQSLDQGLQFLIQYYNGEERAKGNILERFSAQQFPDLHSELNLSSLELGDSALYFCASTVGQGYSPLHFGNGTRLTVT.

This chain uses TRBV28 with TRBJ1-5; D is possibly TRBD1 (5 bases). CDR3 length: 15 residues. From germline, CDR1 is MDHEN and CDR2 SYDVKM. Trimming removed 5 bases from V and 4 bases from J, with 15 bases in between. The DNA for the CDR3 is TGTGCCAGCAGTGGGATCTTGGGGGAAAATCAGCCCCAGCATTTT. It specifies CASSGILGENQPQHF.

This sequence joins TRBV7-9 and TRBJ2-3; tentatively, D is TRBD1 (6 bases). V was pared by 5 bases and J by 0 bases, with 12 bases between. The CDR3 spans 15 residues. Germline V CDR1 and CDR2: SEHNR, FQNEAQ (reference sequence). The CDR3 loop is CASSPPGQSTDTQYF. The DNA for the CDR3 is TGTGCCAGCAGCCCCCCGGGACAAAGCACAGATACGCAGTATTTT.

V gene TRBV28 combines with J gene TRBJ2-7; D unresolved. The CDR3 is 14 residues long. The germline V gene encodes CDR1 MDHEN and CDR2 SYDVKM. V gave up 2 bases and J gave up 4 bases, with 12 bases separating them. DNA of the CDR3: TGTGCCAGCAGTTTAAACTCTAGACGGTACGAGCAGTACTTC. Residues: CASSLNSRRYEQYF. Full variable domain (rest looked up from reference TRBV28 and TRBJ2-7): DVKVTQSSRYLVKRTGEKVFLECVQDMDHENMFWYRQDPGLGLRLIYFSYDVKMKEKGDIPEGYSVSREKKERFSLILESASTNQTSMYLCASSLNSRRYEQYFGPGTRLTVT.

This sequence joins TRBV4-2 and TRBJ2-2; 15 bases are shared with TRBD2. With V trimmed by 4 bases and J by 4 bases, 10 bases remained unmatched. Germline CDR1 LGHNA, CDR2 YNFKEQ. There are 19 residues in the CDR3. The CDR3 reads CASSRQGTSGGHVTGELFF. CDR3 DNA sequence: TGTGCCAGCAGCCGACAAGGGACTAGCGGGGGGCACGTCACCGGGGAGCTGTTTTTT.

The rearrangement links TRBV19 to TRBJ1-2, with a possible D match to TRBD1 (6 bases). CDR1 and CDR2 from the germline V gene are LNHDA and SQIVND (reference sequence). V lost 6 bases to trimming and J lost 4 bases, with 12 bases between them. The CDR3 covers 13 residues. CDR3 residues: CASSATGIYGYTF. The CDR3 coding sequence is TGTGCCAGTAGCGCCACAGGGATCTATGGCTACACCTTC.